This paragraph covers one T cell receptor beta chain sequence. What it binds is not known. These data are taken from a study of shared clonotypes between healthy human individuals. Whole-study findings and limits: Against clonotypes common to all four donors, non-shared ones had lower generation probabilities.

Germline CDR1 MNHEY, CDR2 SMNVEV (reference sequence). The CDR3 length is 15 residues. Trimming took 2 bases from V and 9 from J, leaving 17 bases between them. CD45RO-negative, CCR7-positively selected cells formed the naive CD8 fraction, excluding terminally differentiated effector memory CD45RA+ cells. Replicate sorted-subset PCRs were loaded with around 210 ng DNA, 31,000 or so T cell genomes. Measured with immunoSEQ multiplex PCR; TCRdb has only the in-frame clones, and not every one. The table includes about 1,900,000 clones, 85% to 95% detected once. The material sequenced was naive CD8+ T cells sorted from blood. The genes are TRBV27 and TRBJ2-1, with D possibly being TRBD2 (7 bases). This clonotype was sampled from a young man in good health. The CDR3, as DNA: TGTGCCAGCAGTTTAACGGGGGGCCTAGTCGGTGAGCAGTTCTTC. The encoded protein is CASSLTGGLVGEQFF.